This TCR beta chain was identified in a study of shared clonotypes between healthy human individuals. The study drew all its donors from Caucasian adults living in Nashville, Tennessee. With regard to this clone: Its target is not known.

Whole-study results and caveats: Genetic and exposure-history diversity was limited by the small donor number.

Several immunoSEQ plates received, in even portions, the genomic DNA of each subset. In the authors' workflow: Filtering was not the same, since immunoSEQ gave junction-only sequences without quality scores. The table came from immunoSEQ multiplex PCR; TCRdb's copy has only in-frame clones and leaves some out. V and J calls and clone size are those listed in that table; D and trimming were worked out from the DNA. The table lists about 480,000 clones, 60% to 85% of them singletons, with 13% in the top ten. V was cut by 6 bases and J by 9 bases, with 15 bases left in between. This CDR3 contains 13 residues. Germline CDR1 is MGHDK and CDR2 is SYGVNS.

Sample: PBMCs. The chain combines TRBV25-1 with TRBJ2-1; D not certain. The receptor's source is a woman aged 35 to 49 in good health. Some clones in this sample may be carry-over from other donors' samples. CDR3 DNA sequence: TGTGCCAGCAGCGAGCGTATAAAGGGTGAGCAGTTCTTC. Translated, it gives CASSERIKGEQFF.